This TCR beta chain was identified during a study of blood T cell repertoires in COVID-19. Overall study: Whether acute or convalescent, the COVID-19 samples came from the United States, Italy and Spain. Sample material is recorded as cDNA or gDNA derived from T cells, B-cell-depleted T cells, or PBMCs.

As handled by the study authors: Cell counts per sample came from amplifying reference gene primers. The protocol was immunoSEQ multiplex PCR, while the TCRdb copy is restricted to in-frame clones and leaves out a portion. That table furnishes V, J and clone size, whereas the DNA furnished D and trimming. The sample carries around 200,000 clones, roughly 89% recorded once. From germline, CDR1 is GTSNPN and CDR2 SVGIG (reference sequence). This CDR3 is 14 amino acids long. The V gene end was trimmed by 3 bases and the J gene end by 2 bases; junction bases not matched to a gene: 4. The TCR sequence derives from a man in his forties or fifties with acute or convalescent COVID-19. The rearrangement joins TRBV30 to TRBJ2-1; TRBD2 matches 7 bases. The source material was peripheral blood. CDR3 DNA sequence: TGTGCCTGGAGAAAAGCGGGGACCTACAATGAGCAGTTCTTC. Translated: CAWRKAGTYNEQFF. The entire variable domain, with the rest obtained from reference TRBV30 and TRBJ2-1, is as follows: SQTIHQWPATLVQPVGSPLSLECTVEGTSNPNLYWYRQAAGRGLQLLFYSVGIGQISSEVPQNLSASRPQDRQFILSSKKLLLSDSGFYLCAWRKAGTYNEQFFGPGTRLTVL.